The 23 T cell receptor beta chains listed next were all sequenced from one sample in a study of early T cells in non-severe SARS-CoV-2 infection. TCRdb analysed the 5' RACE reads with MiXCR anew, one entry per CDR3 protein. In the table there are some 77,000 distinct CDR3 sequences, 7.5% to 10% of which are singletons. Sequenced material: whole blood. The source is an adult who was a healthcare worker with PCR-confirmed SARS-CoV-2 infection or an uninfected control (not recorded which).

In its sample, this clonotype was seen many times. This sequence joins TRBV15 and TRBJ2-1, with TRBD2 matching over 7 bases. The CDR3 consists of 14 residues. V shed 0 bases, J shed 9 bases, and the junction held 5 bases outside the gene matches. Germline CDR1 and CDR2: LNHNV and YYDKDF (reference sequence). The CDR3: CATSRDWEGSEQFF. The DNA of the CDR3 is TGTGCCACCAGCAGAGATTGGGAGGGCAGTGAGCAGTTCTTC.

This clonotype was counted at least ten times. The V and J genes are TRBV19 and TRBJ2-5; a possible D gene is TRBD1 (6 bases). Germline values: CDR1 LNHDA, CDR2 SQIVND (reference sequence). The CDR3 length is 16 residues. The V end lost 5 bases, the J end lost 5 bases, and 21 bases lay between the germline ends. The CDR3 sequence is CASSEVMGRGRETQYF. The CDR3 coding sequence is TGTGCCAGTAGTGAGGTCATGGGCAGGGGACGGGAGACCCAGTACTTC.

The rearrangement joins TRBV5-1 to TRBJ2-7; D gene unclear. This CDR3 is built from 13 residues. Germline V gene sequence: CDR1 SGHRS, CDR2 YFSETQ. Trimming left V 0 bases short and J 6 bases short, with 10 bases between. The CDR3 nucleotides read TGCGCCAGCAGCTTGGCAGGTAGATCCGAGCAGTACTTC. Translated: CASSLAGRSEQYF.

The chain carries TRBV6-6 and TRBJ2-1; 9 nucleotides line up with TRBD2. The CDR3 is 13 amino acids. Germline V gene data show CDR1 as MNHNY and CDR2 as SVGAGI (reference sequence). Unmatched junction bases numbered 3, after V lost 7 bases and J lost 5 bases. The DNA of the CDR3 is TGTGCCAGCAACGCGGGAGGGGACAATGAGCAGTTCTTC. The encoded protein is CASNAGGDNEQFF.

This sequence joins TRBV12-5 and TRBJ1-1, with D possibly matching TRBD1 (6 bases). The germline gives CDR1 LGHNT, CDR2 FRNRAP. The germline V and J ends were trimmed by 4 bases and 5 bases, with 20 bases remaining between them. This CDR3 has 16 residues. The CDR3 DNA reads TGTGCTAGTGGTTCGGGGGGGGCGCTCCGTGGGACTGAAGCTTTCTTT. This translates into CASGSGGALRGTEAFF.

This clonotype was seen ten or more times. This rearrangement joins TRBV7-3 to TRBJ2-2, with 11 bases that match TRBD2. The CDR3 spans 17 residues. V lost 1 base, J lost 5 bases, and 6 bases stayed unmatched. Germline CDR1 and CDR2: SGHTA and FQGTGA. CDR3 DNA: TGTGCCAGCAGCTTAATATCGACTAGCGGGATTACCGGGGAGCTGTTTTTT. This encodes CASSLISTSGITGELFF.

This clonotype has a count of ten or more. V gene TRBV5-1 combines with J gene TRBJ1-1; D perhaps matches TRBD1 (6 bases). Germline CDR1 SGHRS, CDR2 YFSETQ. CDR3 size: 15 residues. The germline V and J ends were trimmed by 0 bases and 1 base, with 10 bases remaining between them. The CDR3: CASSLEAGANTEAFF. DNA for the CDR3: TGCGCCAGCAGCTTGGAGGCAGGGGCGAACACTGAAGCTTTCTTT.

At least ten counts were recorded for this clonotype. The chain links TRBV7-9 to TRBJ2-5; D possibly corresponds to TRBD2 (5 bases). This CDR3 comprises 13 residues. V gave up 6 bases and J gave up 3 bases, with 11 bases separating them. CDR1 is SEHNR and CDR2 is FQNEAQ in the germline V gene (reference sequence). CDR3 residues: CASRPTREETQYF. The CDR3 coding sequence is TGTGCCAGCAGGCCGACGAGGGAAGAGACCCAGTACTTC.

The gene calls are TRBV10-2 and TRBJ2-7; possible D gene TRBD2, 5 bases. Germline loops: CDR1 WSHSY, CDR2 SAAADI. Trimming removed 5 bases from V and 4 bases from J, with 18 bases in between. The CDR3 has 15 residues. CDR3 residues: CASSQSRTLAYEQYF. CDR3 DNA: TGCGCCAGCAGTCAAAGCCGGACTCTGGCGTACGAGCAGTACTTC.

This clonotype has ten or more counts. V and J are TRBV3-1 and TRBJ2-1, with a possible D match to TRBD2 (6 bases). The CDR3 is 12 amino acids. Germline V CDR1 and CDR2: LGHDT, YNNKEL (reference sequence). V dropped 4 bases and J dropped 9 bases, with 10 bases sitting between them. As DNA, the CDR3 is TGTGCCAGCAGCCGGGGACTGGGTGAGCAGTTCTTC. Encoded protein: CASSRGLGEQFF.

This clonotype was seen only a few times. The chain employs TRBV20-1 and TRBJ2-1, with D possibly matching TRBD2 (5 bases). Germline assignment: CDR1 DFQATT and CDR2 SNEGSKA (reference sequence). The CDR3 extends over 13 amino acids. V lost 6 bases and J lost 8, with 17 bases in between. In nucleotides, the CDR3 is TGCAGTGCCCCTATGAGGGCCAACTATGAGCAGTTCTTC. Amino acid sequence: CSAPMRANYEQFF.

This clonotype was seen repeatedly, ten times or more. The CDR3 bases are TGTGCCAGCCGAGTTTTGCCGAATTCACCCCTCCACTTT. This encodes CASRVLPNSPLHF. This chain uses TRBV28 with TRBJ1-6; D remains ambiguous. The CDR3 totals 13 residues. In germline, CDR1 is MDHEN, CDR2 SYDVKM. Trimming took 8 bases from V and 7 from J, leaving 12 bases between them.

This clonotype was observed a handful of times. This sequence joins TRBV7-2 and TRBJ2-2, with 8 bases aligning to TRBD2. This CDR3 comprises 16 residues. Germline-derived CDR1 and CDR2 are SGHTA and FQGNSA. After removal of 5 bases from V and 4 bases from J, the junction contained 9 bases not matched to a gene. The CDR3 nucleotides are TGTGCCAGCAGCGCTAGTACGGGACTAGGCACCGGGGAGCTGTTTTTT. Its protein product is CASSASTGLGTGELFF.

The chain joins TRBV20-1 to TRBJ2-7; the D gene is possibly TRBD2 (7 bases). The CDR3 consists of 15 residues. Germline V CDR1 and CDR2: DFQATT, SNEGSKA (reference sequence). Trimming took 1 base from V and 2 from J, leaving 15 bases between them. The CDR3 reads CSARGGGFLTYEQYF. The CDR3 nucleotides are TGCAGTGCTAGAGGCGGGGGCTTCCTGACCTACGAGCAGTACTTC.

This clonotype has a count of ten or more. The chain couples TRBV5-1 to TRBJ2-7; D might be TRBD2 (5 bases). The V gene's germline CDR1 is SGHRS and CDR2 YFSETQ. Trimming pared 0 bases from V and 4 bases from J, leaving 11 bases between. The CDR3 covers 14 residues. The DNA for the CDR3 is TGCGCCAGCAGCTTGGCCCACGGGAATTACGAGCAGTACTTC. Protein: CASSLAHGNYEQYF.

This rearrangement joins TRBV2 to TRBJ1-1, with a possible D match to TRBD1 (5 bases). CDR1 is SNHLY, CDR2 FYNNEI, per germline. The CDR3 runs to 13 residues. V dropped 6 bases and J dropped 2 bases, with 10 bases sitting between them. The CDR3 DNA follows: TGTGCCAGCAGCGACGACAGCAACACTGAAGCTTTCTTT. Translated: CASSDDSNTEAFF.

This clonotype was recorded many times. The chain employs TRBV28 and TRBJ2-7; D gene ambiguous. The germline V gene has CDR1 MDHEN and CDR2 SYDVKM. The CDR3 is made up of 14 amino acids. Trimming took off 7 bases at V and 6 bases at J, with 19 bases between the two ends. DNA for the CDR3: TGTGCCAGCACTCCGGCCACGAGGCCCCCCGAGCAGTACTTC. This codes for CASTPATRPPEQYF.

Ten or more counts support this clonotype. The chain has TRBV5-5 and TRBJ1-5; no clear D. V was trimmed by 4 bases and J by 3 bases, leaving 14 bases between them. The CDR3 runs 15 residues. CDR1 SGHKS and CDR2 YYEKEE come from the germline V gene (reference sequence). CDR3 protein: CASSLDRYFNQPQHF. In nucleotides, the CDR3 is TGTGCCAGCAGCCTGGACCGATACTTCAATCAGCCCCAGCATTTT.

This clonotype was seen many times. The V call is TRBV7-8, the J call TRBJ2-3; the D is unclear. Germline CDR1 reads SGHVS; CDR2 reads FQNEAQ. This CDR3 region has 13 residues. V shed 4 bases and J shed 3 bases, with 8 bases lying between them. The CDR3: CASSSSLTDTQYF. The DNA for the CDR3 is TGTGCCAGCAGCTCTTCTTTAACAGATACGCAGTATTTT.

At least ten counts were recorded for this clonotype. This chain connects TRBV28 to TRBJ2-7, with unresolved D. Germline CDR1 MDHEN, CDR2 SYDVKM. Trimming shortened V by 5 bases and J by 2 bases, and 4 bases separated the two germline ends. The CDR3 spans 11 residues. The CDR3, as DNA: TGTGCCAGCAGTCGGCCCTACGAGCAGTACTTC. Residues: CASSRPYEQYF.

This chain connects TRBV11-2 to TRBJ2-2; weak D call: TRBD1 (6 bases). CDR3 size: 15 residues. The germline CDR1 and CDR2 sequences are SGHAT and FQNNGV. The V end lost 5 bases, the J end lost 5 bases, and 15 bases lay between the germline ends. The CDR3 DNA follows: TGTGCCAGCAGCCCACCAATGAGGGGGACCGGGGAGCTGTTTTTT. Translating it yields CASSPPMRGTGELFF.

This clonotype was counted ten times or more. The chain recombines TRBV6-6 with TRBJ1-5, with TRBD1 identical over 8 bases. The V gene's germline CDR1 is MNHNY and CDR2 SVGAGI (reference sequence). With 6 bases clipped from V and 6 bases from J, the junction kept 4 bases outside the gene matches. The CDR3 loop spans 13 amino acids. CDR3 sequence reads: CASRDRGGQPQHF. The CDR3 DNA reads TGTGCCAGCAGAGACAGGGGAGGTCAGCCCCAGCATTTT.

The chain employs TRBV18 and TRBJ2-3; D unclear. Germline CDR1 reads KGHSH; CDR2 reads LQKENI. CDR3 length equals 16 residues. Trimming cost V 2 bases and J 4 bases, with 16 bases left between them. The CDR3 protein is CASSPYTGRQADTQYF. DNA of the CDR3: TGTGCCAGCTCACCATACACCGGCAGACAAGCAGATACGCAGTATTTT.